The text below deals with one T cell receptor beta chain. This clonotype was recorded at least ten times. Which antigen it targets is not known. No much larger clone exists at a distance of one base, and base qualities are not known. Library preparation was by 5' RACE. The sequencer listed for this sample is Illumina HiSeq 2000. A universal primer binding site was added through template switching, and the final cDNA carried a unique molecular identifier so that TCR cDNA molecules could be counted accurately. First-strand cDNA for TCR alpha and beta chains was synthesized from specific primers in the conserved constant-segment region. To control for contamination, each cDNA library was double barcoded with a SMART-Mk sample barcode plus Illumina barcodes. TruSeq adapter sequences along with Illumina sample barcodes were introduced in two successive PCR steps. Sequencing of the TCR alpha and beta cDNA libraries was done on the Illumina HiSeq platform using custom primers. The source study handled its data this way. MiGEC processed the raw reads to extract unique molecular identifiers, while MiXCR was used to determine the CDR3 positions. For each individual, recombination models were inferred using an EM algorithm with the repgenHMM and IGoR tools. The analysis of shared clonotypes was done with the tcR package in R, with sharing normalized by the product of cloneset sizes. To study raw recombination free of thymic and clonal selection effects, out-of-frame nonproductive sequences were analyzed. TCRdb reprocessed the public reads (quality trimming at Q25 with fastp, clone calling with MiXCR) and kept in-frame beta chains. One record per CDR3 amino acid sequence lists the most common genes and DNA. These V and J calls rely on TCRdb rather than the paper's analysis. This sample gives around 230,000 distinct CDR3 sequences in total; roughly 7.1% of them show up just once. The top ten hold 13% to 15% of the sample.

This sample was included in a study of identical twins (dated by TCRdb to about 2016). A note on the overall study: TCR alpha and beta repertoires from monozygotic twins, unrelated adults of various ages and cord blood were deep-sequenced to test whether fetal clonotypes persist. To rule out contamination, the twin experiments were replicated at different times with different library preparation protocols. The study at large found these results: Out-of-frame TCR alpha sequences shared between twins showed an excess of low generation-probability sequences compared with coincidental sharing between unrelated individuals. A weaker excess of twin sharing was found in beta out-of-frame sequences because the signal-to-noise ratio was lowered by fewer shared sequences. Because the same donors could not be followed over many years, the conclusions relied on cross-sectional statistical analysis. In monozygotic twins, out-of-frame TCR alpha sharing was systematically underestimated by recombination models, although the models agreed with sharing between unrelated individuals. Fewer insertions were carried by abundant cord blood beta clonotypes; a weaker similar trend was observed in young adult naive repertoires, while no such trend was observed in memory repertoires. Zero-insertion analyses could be partly confounded by invariant T cells such as MAIT and iNKT, although diverse VJ usage argued against such confounding for most clonotypes.

V is cut by 4 bases and J by 6 bases, and the space between the germline ends is 12 bases. The CDR3 goes from the cysteine to the phenylalanine over 13 residues. The read is trimmed to its CDR3 DNA, 39 bases read in frame from base 1. CDR1 and CDR2, looked up from the germline V gene, are MNHEY and SVGAGI. Only healthy Caucasian donors were included. Three pairs of female monozygotic twins, all aged roughly 18 to 29 years, were included in the twin cohort. Positive isolation kits from Invitrogen were used to isolate CD4+ and CD8+ T cell populations. Another study also made use of these data, one on T cells expressing NK-cell markers. The second paper further reports: About 8 donors provided sorted CD3+CD56+NKG2C+, CD3+CD56+NKG2C- and CD3+CD56-NKG2C+ T-cell subsets, whose TCR beta-chain repertoires were profiled. Seven of the eight sequenced donors were HCMV-seropositive and one was HCMV-seronegative. In several experiments an anti-gammadeltaTCR antibody was added to restrict sorting to alphabetaTCR-expressing T cells. In over 5 donors, the dominant CD3+CD56+NKG2C+ clonotypes were among the top 10 CD8+ clonotypes and accounted for about 1.0-7.5% of CD8+ T cells. Those dominant clonotypes were again the most abundant among CD3+CD56-NKG2C+ cells in a few donors, at 28.3-60.1%. It remained unclear whether the expanded NKG2C-expressing T cell clones were specific for HCMV antigens. The eight sequenced donors were randomly selected healthy volunteers, three men and five women. To determine HCMV serostatus, a commercial ELISA kit was used to detect HCMV-specific IgG in serum. Reads were demultiplexed and grouped by UMI with MIGEC, and clonotypes were assembled and quantified with MiTCR. To exclude erroneous sequences, any TCR cDNA sequence not supported by at least two reads was discarded. The tcR package was used for downstream repertoire analysis, and clonotypes were matched between fractions using CDR3 nucleotide sequence together with V segment. VDJmatch was used to annotate antigen specificity against VDJdb, with one amino acid substitution in CDR3 allowed.

Sequencing input: CD8+ T cells sorted from blood. The rearrangement combines TRBV6-5 with TRBJ1-1; the best D guess is TRBD1, with 5 bases matching. This clonotype originated in a woman younger than 35 in good health. The DNA reads TGTGCCAGCAGTTCTGGGACCGTTCCTGAAGCTTTCTTT. This sequence encodes CASSSGTVPEAFF.